This is a list of T cell receptor beta chains from one sample in a study of blood T cell repertoires in COVID-19. The assay was immunoSEQ multiplex PCR, and TCRdb's table has in-frame clones only and misses some. Of about 140,000 clones detected, about three quarters appear once; the ten largest clones hold 10% to 15%. The sample consisted of peripheral blood. The receptors here all came from a man older than 75 with acute or convalescent COVID-19. Both conserved end residues are part of each CDR3. The order of the fields is clone size, J gene, D gene, V gene, CDR3 DNA, CDR3 protein. The D gene is left open where the match is weak. Where a row states a size, it is once, few, many or the class of an expanded clone; other rows omit it.

>once|TRBJ2-6|.|TRBV5-1
TGCGCCAGCAGCTTGGCCCTCTCTGGGGCCAACGTCCTGACTTTC
CASSLALSGANVLTF
>few|TRBJ1-1|.|TRBV5-1
TGCGCCAGCAGCTCGGGCGGGACTTCAAGGAGAGCTTTCTTT
CASSSGGTSRRAFF
>.|TRBJ2-1|.|TRBV5-6
TGTGCCAGCAGCCCAGCAGGGCGTAGCTACAATGAGCAGTTCTTC
CASSPAGRSYNEQFF
>.|TRBJ2-2|.|TRBV11-3
TGTGCCAGCAGCCCGGCGAGGGGGGGGGAGCTGTTTTTT
CASSPARGGELFF
>few|TRBJ1-5|.|TRBV7-2
TGTGCCAGCAGCTTAGAATTCGGCGGGAGTCAGCCCCAGCATTTT
CASSLEFGGSQPQHF
>.|TRBJ2-1|.|TRBV5-4
TGTGCCAGCAGCCTCTACCCCGAAAATCAAGACAATGAGCAGTTCTTC
CASSLYPENQDNEQFF
>.|TRBJ2-7|.|TRBV4-1
TGCGCCAGCAGCCCATCTTGGGACAACGAGCAGTACTTC
CASSPSWDNEQYF
>once|TRBJ2-1|.|TRBV7-2
TGTGCCAGCAGCTTAGTACAGGGTTGGCAGTTCTTC
CASSLVQGWQFF
>.|TRBJ2-1|TRBD1|TRBV5-5
TGTGCCAGCAGCTTGTTGACAGGGTTGGGGGATGAGCAGTTCTTC
CASSLLTGLGDEQFF
>.|TRBJ2-5|.|TRBV5-1
TGCGCCAGCAGCTTGGATCCAGGGCAAGAGACCCAGTACTTC
CASSLDPGQETQYF
>.|TRBJ2-7|TRBD1|TRBV18
TGTGCCAGCTCGCTTGCCAGGGACAGGGGTTCCCCCTACGAGCAGTACTTC
CASSLARDRGSPYEQYF